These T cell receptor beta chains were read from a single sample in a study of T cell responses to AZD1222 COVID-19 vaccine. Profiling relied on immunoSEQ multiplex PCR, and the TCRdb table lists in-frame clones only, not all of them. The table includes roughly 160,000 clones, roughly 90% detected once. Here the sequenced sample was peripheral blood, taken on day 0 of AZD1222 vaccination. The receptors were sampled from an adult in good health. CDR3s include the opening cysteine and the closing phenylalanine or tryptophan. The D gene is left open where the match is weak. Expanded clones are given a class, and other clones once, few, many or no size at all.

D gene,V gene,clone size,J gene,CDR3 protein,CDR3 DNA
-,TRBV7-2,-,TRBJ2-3,CASSLTGSDTQYF,TGTGCCAGCAGCTTAACAGGGTCAGATACGCAGTATTTT
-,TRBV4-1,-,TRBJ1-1,CASSQGAEGPGGF,TGCGCCAGCAGCCAGGGTGCCGAGGGACCGGGAGGATTT
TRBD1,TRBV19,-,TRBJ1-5,CASSIEAPWTGDYQPQHF,TGTGCCAGTAGTATAGAAGCCCCCTGGACAGGGGATTATCAGCCCCAGCATTTT
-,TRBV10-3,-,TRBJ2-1,CAISDKGPAIDNEQFF,TGTGCCATCAGTGATAAGGGACCAGCGATCGACAATGAGCAGTTCTTC
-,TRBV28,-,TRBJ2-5,CASTLTSPQETQYF,TGTGCCAGCACCTTAACTAGCCCCCAAGAGACCCAGTACTTC
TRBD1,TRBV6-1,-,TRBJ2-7,CASSAAGTGAVYEQYF,TGTGCCAGCAGTGCAGCCGGGACAGGGGCAGTCTACGAGCAGTACTTC
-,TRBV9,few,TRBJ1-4,CASSPQGATNEKLFF,TGTGCCAGCAGCCCCCAAGGAGCAACTAATGAAAAACTGTTTTTT
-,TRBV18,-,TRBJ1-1,CASSPTPETYEAFF,TGTGCCAGCTCACCAACCCCAGAGACCTATGAAGCTTTCTTT
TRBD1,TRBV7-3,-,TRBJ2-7,CASSLNRVRGPYEQYF,TGTGCCAGCAGCTTAAACCGGGTCAGGGGGCCCTACGAGCAGTACTTC
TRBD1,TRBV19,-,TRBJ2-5,CASSRQGAQETQYF,TGTGCCAGTAGTCGACAGGGGGCGCAGGAGACCCAGTACTTC
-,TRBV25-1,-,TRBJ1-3,CASRTSGAFGNTIYF,TGTGCCAGCAGAACTTCAGGGGCCTTTGGAAACACCATATATTTT
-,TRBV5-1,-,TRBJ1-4,CASSLGGAGGTNEKLFF,TGCGCCAGCAGCTTGGGAGGGGCCGGGGGCACTAATGAAAAACTGTTTTTT
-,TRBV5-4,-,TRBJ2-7,CASSLERSSYEQYF,TGTGCCAGCAGCTTGGAAAGGTCTAGCTACGAGCAGTACTTC
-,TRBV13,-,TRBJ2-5,CASSLSIGAGETQYF,TGTGCCAGCAGCTTATCTATAGGGGCTGGAGAGACCCAGTACTTC
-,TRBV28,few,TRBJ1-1,CASRGSGTEAFF,TGTGCCAGCAGGGGGTCTGGCACTGAAGCTTTCTTT
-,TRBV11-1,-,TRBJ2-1,CASSLRVGQVYNEQFF,TGTGCCAGCAGCTTAAGAGTTGGGCAGGTGTACAATGAGCAGTTCTTC
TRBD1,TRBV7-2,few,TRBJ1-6,CASSPEGQSNSPLHF,TGTGCCAGCAGCCCCGAGGGACAGTCTAATTCACCCCTCCACTTT
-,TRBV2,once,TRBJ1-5,CASAHEAASNQPQHF,TGTGCCAGCGCCCACGAAGCAGCTAGCAATCAGCCCCAGCATTTT
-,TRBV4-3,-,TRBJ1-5,CASSQEREGHQPQHF,TGCGCCAGCAGCCAAGAGAGGGAGGGACATCAGCCCCAGCATTTT
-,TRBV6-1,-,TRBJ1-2,CASSEGFGFNYGYTF,TGTGCCAGCAGTGAAGGTTTCGGCTTTAACTATGGCTACACCTTC
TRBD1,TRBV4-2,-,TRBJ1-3,CASSQGTGTNTIYF,TGTGCCAGCAGCCAAGGGACAGGGACGAACACCATATATTTT
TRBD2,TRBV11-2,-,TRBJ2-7,CASSLMLAGGQEQYF,TGTGCCAGCAGCTTAATGCTAGCGGGGGGGCAGGAGCAGTACTTC
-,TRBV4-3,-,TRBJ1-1,CASSYGVNTEAFF,TGCGCCAGCAGCTACGGAGTGAACACTGAAGCTTTCTTT
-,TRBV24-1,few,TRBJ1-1,CATSEGLNTEAFF,TGTGCCACCAGTGAGGGACTCAACACTGAAGCTTTCTTT
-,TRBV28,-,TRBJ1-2,CASRPGRMGGYTF,TGTGCCAGCAGACCCGGGAGGATGGGGGGCTACACCTTC
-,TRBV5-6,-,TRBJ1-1,CASSKRPGTEAFF,TGTGCCAGCAGCAAAAGACCTGGGACTGAAGCTTTCTTT
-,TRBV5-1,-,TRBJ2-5,CASSGGETQYF,TGCGCCAGCAGCGGAGGGGAGACCCAGTACTTC
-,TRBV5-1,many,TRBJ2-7,CASSLGPGVDEQYF,TGCGCCAGCAGCTTGGGACCGGGAGTCGACGAGCAGTACTTC
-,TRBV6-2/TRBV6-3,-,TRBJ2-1,CASSWRGDEQFF,TGTGCCAGCAGCTGGAGGGGGGATGAGCAGTTCTTC
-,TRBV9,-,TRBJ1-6,CASSVGHGYNSPLHF,TGTGCCAGCAGCGTAGGGCACGGCTATAATTCACCCCTCCACTTT
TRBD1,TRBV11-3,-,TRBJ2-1,CASSDSTGREQFF,TGTGCCAGCAGCGATTCGACAGGGCGGGAGCAGTTCTTC
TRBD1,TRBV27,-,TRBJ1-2,CASRGQGESSAYTF,TGTGCCAGCAGGGGACAGGGGGAATCAAGTGCCTACACCTTC
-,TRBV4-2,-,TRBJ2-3,CASSNSGGADTQYF,TGTGCCAGCAGCAATAGCGGTGGGGCAGATACGCAGTATTTT
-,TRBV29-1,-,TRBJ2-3,CSVPTRADTQYF,TGCAGCGTGCCCACCAGGGCAGATACGCAGTATTTT
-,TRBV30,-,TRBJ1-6,CAWRRETNSPLHF,TGTGCCTGGCGTCGAGAGACTAATTCGCCCCTCCACTTT
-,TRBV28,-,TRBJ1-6,CASNPGRDNSPLHF,TGTGCCAGCAATCCGGGGCGGGATAATTCACCCCTCCACTTT
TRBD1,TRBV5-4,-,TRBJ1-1,CASSMTGGAVAFF,TGTGCCAGCAGCATGACAGGGGGCGCGGTTGCTTTCTTT
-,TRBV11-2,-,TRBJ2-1,CASSPRLDPSYNEQFF,TGTGCCAGCAGCCCTCGGCTCGATCCCTCCTACAATGAGCAGTTCTTC
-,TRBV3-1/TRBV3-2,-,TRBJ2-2,CASSPRRGVAGELFF,TGTGCCAGCAGCCCACGTAGGGGGGTGGCCGGGGAGCTGTTTTTT
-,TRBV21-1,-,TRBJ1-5,CASSKVGPGGREDSNQPQHF,TGTGCCAGCAGCAAAGTTGGCCCTGGTGGCAGGGAGGATAGCAATCAGCCCCAGCATTTT
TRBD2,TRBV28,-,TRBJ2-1,CASSVASGRSYNEQFF,TGTGCCAGCAGTGTGGCTAGCGGGAGAAGCTACAATGAGCAGTTCTTC
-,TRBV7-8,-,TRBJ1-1,CASSFGEMNTEAFF,TGTGCCAGCAGCTTTGGTGAAATGAACACTGAAGCTTTCTTT
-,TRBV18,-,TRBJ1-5,CASSSGAGQPQHF,TGTGCCAGCTCCTCAGGGGCGGGGCAGCCCCAGCATTTT
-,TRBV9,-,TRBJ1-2,CASSRSGGVGDGYTF,TGTGCCAGCTCCCGCTCTGGGGGGGTTGGGGATGGCTACACCTTC
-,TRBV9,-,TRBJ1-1,CASSLRGGVGTEAFF,TGTGCCAGCAGCCTTCGGGGCGGAGTCGGGACTGAAGCTTTCTTT
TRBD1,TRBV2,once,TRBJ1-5,CASSTGTGRLQPQHF,TGTGCCAGCAGTACCGGGACAGGGCGGCTTCAGCCCCAGCATTTT
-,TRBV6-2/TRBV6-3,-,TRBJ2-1,CASSQGGSSYNEQFF,TGTGCCAGCAGCCAGGGGGGAAGCTCCTACAATGAGCAGTTCTTC
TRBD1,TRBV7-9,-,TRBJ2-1,CASSNTGQNRNEQFF,TGTGCCAGCAGCAATACGGGACAGAATCGTAATGAGCAGTTCTTC
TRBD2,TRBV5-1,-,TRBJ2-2,CASSPIAGAGELFF,TGCGCCAGCAGCCCGATAGCGGGAGCCGGGGAGCTGTTTTTT
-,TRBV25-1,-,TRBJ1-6,CASSETLISSYNSPLHF,TGTGCCAGCAGTGAAACATTGATAAGCTCCTATAATTCACCCCTCCACTTT
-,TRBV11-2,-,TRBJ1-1,CASSRGTVGLAEAFF,TGTGCCAGCAGCAGAGGGACTGTGGGCCTCGCTGAAGCTTTCTTT
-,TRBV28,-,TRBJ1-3,CASSLTGGSGNTIYF,TGTGCCAGCAGTTTAACGGGGGGCTCTGGAAACACCATATATTTT
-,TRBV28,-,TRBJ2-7,CASFGRLGSYEQYF,TGTGCCAGCTTTGGTCGCCTCGGTAGTTACGAGCAGTACTTC
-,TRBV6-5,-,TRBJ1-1,CASSTERSTEAFF,TGTGCCAGCAGTACAGAAAGGAGCACTGAAGCTTTCTTT